One sample yielded the 23 T cell receptor beta chains listed below, sequenced in a study of T cell responses to AZD1222 COVID-19 vaccine. Sequencing used immunoSEQ multiplex PCR; TCRdb keeps in-frame clones, though not all of them. The table records roughly 150,000 clones, more than 75% of them present only once. Sequencing used peripheral blood, obtained 28 days after the second AZD1222 dose. All receptors derive from an adult who received the AZD1222 COVID-19 vaccine.

The chain carries TRBV9 and TRBJ2-5; TRBD1 matches 9 bases. The CDR3 runs 15 residues. Looked up from germline, CDR1 is SGDLS and CDR2 is YYNGEE. V lost 4 bases to trimming and J lost 1 base; unmatched junction nucleotides: 5. DNA for the CDR3: TGTGCCAGCAGCCCGTGGGACAGGGCCCAAGAGACCCAGTACTTC. This codes for CASSPWDRAQETQYF.

The chain employs TRBV27 and TRBJ2-1, with 10 bases lining up with TRBD1. J was trimmed by 5 bases and V by 7 bases; bases with no gene match: 5. CDR3 length: 14 amino acids. Germline V gene data show CDR1 as MNHEY and CDR2 as SMNVEV (reference sequence). The CDR3 sequence is CASNDRGLDNEQFF. In nucleotides, the CDR3 is TGTGCCAGCAACGACAGGGGGCTCGACAATGAGCAGTTCTTC.

V and J are TRBV7-2 and TRBJ1-5; D unresolved. Trimming cost V 3 bases and J 0 bases, with 0 bases left between them. This CDR3 has 12 amino acids. Germline CDR1 reads SGHTA; CDR2 reads FQGNSA. CDR3 loop: CASSFSNQPQHF. In DNA, the CDR3 is TGTGCCAGCAGCTTTAGCAATCAGCCCCAGCATTTT. Combining the CDR3 with reference TRBV7-2 and TRBJ1-5 gives the whole variable domain GAGVSQSPSNKVTEKGKDVELRCDPISGHTALYWYRQSLGQGLEFLIYFQGNSAPDKSGLPSDRFSAERTGGSVSTLTIQRTQQEDSAVYLCASSFSNQPQHFGDGTRLSIL.

The V call is TRBV7-2, the J call TRBJ1-5; TRBD1 matches at 7 bases. In germline, CDR1 is SGHTA, CDR2 FQGNSA. CDR3 length: 13 amino acids. The junction had 7 bases not matched to a gene; V was cut back by 4 bases and J by 10 bases. CDR3 residues: CASSSKDRTPQHF. CDR3 nucleotides: TGTGCCAGCAGCTCGAAGGACAGGACCCCCCAGCATTTT.

The rearrangement links TRBV10-3 to TRBJ2-6; TRBD2 might be the D (6 bases). Germline V gene data show CDR1 as ENHRY and CDR2 as SYGVKD. V was shortened by 3 bases and J by 0 bases, with 12 bases between the two germline ends. The CDR3 length is 17 residues. The CDR3, as DNA: TGTGCCATCAGTGACCCGGGGGAGAACTCTGGGGCCAACGTCCTGACTTTC. Protein product: CAISDPGENSGANVLTF.

V usage is TRBV7-6 and J usage is TRBJ2-6, with TRBD1 matching over 8 bases. The V and J ends lost 2 bases and 1 base, in that order; junction bases with no gene match: 4. Germline loops: CDR1 SGHVS, CDR2 FNYEAQ. This CDR3 contains 17 residues. The CDR3 reads CASSLLNRGSGANVLTF. CDR3 in DNA: TGTGCCAGCAGCTTATTGAACAGGGGGTCTGGGGCCAACGTCCTGACTTTC.

This clone appeared a single time. The chain joins TRBV11-3 to TRBJ1-5, with D uncertain. In germline, CDR1 is SGHNT, CDR2 YENEEA. With 7 bases removed from V and 1 base from J, the gap between germline ends came to 17 bases. CDR3 length: 16 amino acids. The CDR3 DNA follows: TGTGCCAGCATCCTCCGATCCTCGGGGAGCAATCAGCCCCAGCATTTT. This codes for CASILRSSGSNQPQHF.

This clone has just one count. The rearrangement links TRBV19 to TRBJ1-5, with 9 bases identical to TRBD1. This CDR3 is 17 amino acids long. Germline CDR1 reads LNHDA; CDR2 reads SQIVND (reference sequence). V trimming: 5 bases; J trimming: 5 bases; junction bases outside the gene matches: 13. Written as DNA, the CDR3 is TGTGCCAGTAGTGTACAGACCGGGACAGGGAATCATCAGCCCCAGCATTTT. It is translated as CASSVQTGTGNHQPQHF.

V usage is TRBV7-9 and J usage is TRBJ1-6; D is unclear. V was clipped by 5 bases and J by 7 bases, with 15 bases between them. This CDR3 is built from 15 residues. CDR1 and CDR2 from the germline V gene are SEHNR and FQNEAQ (reference sequence). CDR3 sequence reads: CASSPVARPNSPLHF. The DNA for the CDR3 is TGTGCCAGCAGCCCCGTAGCCCGTCCCAATTCACCCCTCCACTTT.

This chain links TRBV28 with TRBJ2-7; D call uncertain. Germline lookup yields CDR1 MDHEN and CDR2 SYDVKM. The ends were cut back, 5 bases at V and 3 bases at J, with 11 bases in the middle. The CDR3 has 13 amino acids. Here the CDR3 DNA reads TGTGCCAGCAGTCCCAACGGGCGCTACGAGCAGTACTTC. Translation: CASSPNGRYEQYF.

The V and J genes are TRBV20-1 and TRBJ2-3, with D maybe TRBD2 (6 bases). Germline CDR1 reads DFQATT; CDR2 reads SNEGSKA (reference sequence). Trimming left V 3 bases short and J 2 bases short, with 9 bases between. The CDR3 runs to 13 residues. CDR3 bases: TGCAGTGCTAGTGCGGGGATCACAGATACGCAGTATTTT. It yields the protein CSASAGITDTQYF.

This clone appeared once. The V gene is TRBV6-5, the J gene TRBJ2-7; 11 bases are shared with TRBD2. CDR1 is MNHEY and CDR2 is SVGAGI in the germline V gene. The V segment lost 6 bases and the J segment 4 bases; nucleotides outside the gene matches: 5. CDR3 length: 14 residues. The CDR3 coding sequence is TGTGCCAGCAGCCGTAGCGGGGGGGCTTACGAGCAGTACTTC. It codes for CASSRSGGAYEQYF.

The chain employs TRBV29-1 and TRBJ2-3; D possibly uses TRBD1 or TRBD2 (5 bases each). Germline V gives CDR1 SQVTM, CDR2 ANQGSEA. Trimming left V 4 bases short and J 2 bases short, with 13 bases between. The CDR3 has 14 amino acids. The CDR3 region has the DNA TGCAGCGTTGTTGGGACGACGGACACAGATACGCAGTATTTT. It encodes CSVVGTTDTDTQYF.

The V gene is TRBV6-5, the J gene TRBJ1-1; D call uncertain. Germline assignment: CDR1 MNHEY and CDR2 SVGAGI. The ends were cut back, 6 bases at V and 2 bases at J, with 10 bases in the middle. The CDR3 extends over 13 amino acids. CDR3 sequence: CASSRILNTEAFF. In DNA form, the CDR3 reads TGTGCCAGCAGCCGGATTTTAAACACTGAAGCTTTCTTT.

The chain employs TRBV2 and TRBJ2-2, with TRBD1 as a possible D gene (6 bases). CDR1 and CDR2 from the germline V gene are SNHLY and FYNNEI. CDR3 length: 15 residues. The germline V and J ends were trimmed by 8 bases and 5 bases, with 18 bases remaining between them. The CDR3 DNA follows: TGTGCCAGCCGCCCAGGGGCTTGGGGGACCGGGGAGCTGTTTTTT. This translates into CASRPGAWGTGELFF.

Notes on this clone: At one end, the junction sequence differs from germline, possibly due to a read error. CDR3 protein: CARSRGGETRETQYF. The DNA for the CDR3 is TGTGCCCGCAGCCGGGGGGGGGAAACCAGAGAGACCCAGTACTTC. This chain joins TRBV11-2 and TRBJ2-5; TRBD2 agrees at 8 bases. Germline V gives CDR1 SGHAT, CDR2 FQNNGV. This CDR3 spans 15 amino acids.

The V and J genes are TRBV5-1 and TRBJ2-3; unclear D gene. The V and J ends lost 0 bases and 3 bases respectively, with 8 bases between them. Germline V gene lookup returns CDR1 SGHRS and CDR2 YFSETQ. There are 14 residues in the CDR3. The CDR3 here is CASSLALETDTQYF. Written as DNA, the CDR3 is TGCGCCAGCAGCTTGGCTCTGGAGACAGATACGCAGTATTTT.

The chain couples TRBV7-8 to TRBJ2-7; TRBD2 matches 7 bases. Trimming at V came to 3 bases and at J to 4 bases, leaving 6 bases not matched to a gene. Germline CDR1 is SGHVS and CDR2 is FQNEAQ. This CDR3 spans 14 amino acids. Here the CDR3 DNA reads TGTGCCAGCAGCTTTCGGACTAGGGGTTACGAGCAGTACTTC. This translates into CASSFRTRGYEQYF. Full variable domain (remainder filled in from reference TRBV7-8 and TRBJ2-7): GAGVSQSPRYKVAKRGQDVALRCDPISGHVSLFWYQQALGQGPEFLTYFQNEAQLDKSGLPSDRFFAERPEGSVSTLKIQRTQQEDSAVYLCASSFRTRGYEQYFGPGTRLTVT.

The CDR3 loop is CASSRTGNLNSPLHF. CDR3 bases: TGCGCCAGCAGCCGGACAGGGAACCTAAATTCACCCCTCCACTTT. The chain has TRBV5-1 and TRBJ1-6; 8 bases match TRBD1. This CDR3 contains 15 residues. CDR1 and CDR2 (germline): SGHRS, YFSETQ. V lost 4 bases and J lost 7; bases outside the gene matches: 7.

This sequence joins TRBV3-1 (or the pseudogene TRBV3-2) and TRBJ1-2; D gene unclear. The CDR3 sequence is 12 residues long. The germline V gene has CDR1 LGHDT and CDR2 YNNKEL (reference sequence). Between the trimmed V and J ends, which lost 5 bases and 8 bases, there was a span of 12 bases. The CDR3 DNA follows: TGTGCCAGCAGCTTGGACCGAAGGGGCTACACCTTC. Amino acids: CASSLDRRGYTF.

The rearrangement links TRBV2 to TRBJ2-5, with TRBD2 identical over 10 bases. Germline trimming cut 0 bases from V and 3 bases from J; bases unmatched to any gene: 1. Germline-derived CDR1 and CDR2 are SNHLY and FYNNEI. The CDR3 runs 15 residues. The CDR3 sequence is CASSEASGREETQYF. The CDR3 DNA sequence: TGTGCCAGCAGTGAAGCGAGCGGGAGGGAAGAGACCCAGTACTTC.

This rearrangement joins TRBV28 to TRBJ2-2; D is perhaps TRBD1 (6 bases). CDR1 and CDR2 from the germline V gene are MDHEN and SYDVKM. The V end was cut by 6 bases, the J end by 8 bases, with 16 bases between. CDR3 length: 14 residues. As DNA, the CDR3 is TGTGCCAGCAGACCCTACAGGGTTTTGGGGGAGCTGTTTTTT. This encodes CASRPYRVLGELFF.

The rearrangement uses TRBV28 and TRBJ1-3, with D tentatively TRBD1 (5 bases). This CDR3 has 17 amino acids. From germline, CDR1 is MDHEN and CDR2 SYDVKM. V was clipped by 2 bases and J by 0 bases, with 14 bases between them. CDR3 residues: CASSLLPGGNSGNTIYF. CDR3 nucleotides: TGTGCCAGCAGTTTACTGCCGGGGGGAAACTCTGGAAACACCATATATTTT. The full variable domain, with the rest looked up from reference TRBV28 and TRBJ1-3, is DVKVTQSSRYLVKRTGEKVFLECVQDMDHENMFWYRQDPGLGLRLIYFSYDVKMKEKGDIPEGYSVSREKKERFSLILESASTNQTSMYLCASSLLPGGNSGNTIYFGEGSWLTVV.